This entry describes one T cell receptor (beta chain). Antigen specificity is unknown. These data originate in a study of cytomegalovirus exposure and HLA in healthy donors. Primers included in the PCR were 60 Vbeta and 13 Jbeta primers. Clones were read by immunoSEQ multiplex PCR, and TCRdb kept only the in-frame ones, dropping some. The sample records 65,000 to 85,000 clones, around 9.1% being singletons. Points from the study as a whole: One variant, a missense change in DCLRE1C, was linked in a later analysis to TCR beta V- and J-gene trimming.

Germline V lookup: CDR1 SGHRS, CDR2 YFSETQ. After removal of 4 bases from V and 5 bases from J, the junction contained 6 bases not matched to a gene. This CDR3 comprises 14 residues. Donors were nominally healthy when sampled, though unrecorded immune exposures were likely. V gene TRBV5-1 combines with J gene TRBJ1-1, with 9 bases lining up with TRBD1. Source material: PBMCs. The TCR sequence derives from a man aged 55-75 years in good health and CMV-seropositive. The CDR3 sequence: CASSTTGGATEAFF. The CDR3 DNA is TGCGCCAGCAGCACAACAGGGGGCGCGACTGAAGCTTTCTTT.